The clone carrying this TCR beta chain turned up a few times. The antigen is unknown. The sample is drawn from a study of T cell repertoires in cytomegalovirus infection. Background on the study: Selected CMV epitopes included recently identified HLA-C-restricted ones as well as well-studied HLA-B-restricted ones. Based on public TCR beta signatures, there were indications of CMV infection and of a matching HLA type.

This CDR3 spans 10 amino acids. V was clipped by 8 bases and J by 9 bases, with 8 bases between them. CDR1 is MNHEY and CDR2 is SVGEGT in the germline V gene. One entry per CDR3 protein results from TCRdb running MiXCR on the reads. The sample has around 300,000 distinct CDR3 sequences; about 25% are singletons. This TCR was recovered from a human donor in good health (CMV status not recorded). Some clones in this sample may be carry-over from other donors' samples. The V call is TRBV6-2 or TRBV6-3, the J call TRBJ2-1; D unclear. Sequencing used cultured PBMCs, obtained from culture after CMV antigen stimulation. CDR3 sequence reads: CASSDGEQFF. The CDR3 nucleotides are TGTGCCAGCTCGGACGGTGAGCAGTTCTTC.